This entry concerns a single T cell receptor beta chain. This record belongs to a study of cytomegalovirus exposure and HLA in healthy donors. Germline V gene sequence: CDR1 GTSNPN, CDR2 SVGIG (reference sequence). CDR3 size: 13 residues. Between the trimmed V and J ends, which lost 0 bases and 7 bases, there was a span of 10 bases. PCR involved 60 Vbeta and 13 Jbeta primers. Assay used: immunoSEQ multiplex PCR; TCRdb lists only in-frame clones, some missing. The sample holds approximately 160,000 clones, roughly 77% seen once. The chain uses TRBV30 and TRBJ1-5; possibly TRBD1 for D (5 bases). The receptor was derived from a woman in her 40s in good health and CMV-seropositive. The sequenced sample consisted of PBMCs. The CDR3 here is CAWSVTGDQPQHF. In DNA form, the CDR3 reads TGTGCCTGGAGTGTAACAGGAGACCAGCCCCAGCATTTT.